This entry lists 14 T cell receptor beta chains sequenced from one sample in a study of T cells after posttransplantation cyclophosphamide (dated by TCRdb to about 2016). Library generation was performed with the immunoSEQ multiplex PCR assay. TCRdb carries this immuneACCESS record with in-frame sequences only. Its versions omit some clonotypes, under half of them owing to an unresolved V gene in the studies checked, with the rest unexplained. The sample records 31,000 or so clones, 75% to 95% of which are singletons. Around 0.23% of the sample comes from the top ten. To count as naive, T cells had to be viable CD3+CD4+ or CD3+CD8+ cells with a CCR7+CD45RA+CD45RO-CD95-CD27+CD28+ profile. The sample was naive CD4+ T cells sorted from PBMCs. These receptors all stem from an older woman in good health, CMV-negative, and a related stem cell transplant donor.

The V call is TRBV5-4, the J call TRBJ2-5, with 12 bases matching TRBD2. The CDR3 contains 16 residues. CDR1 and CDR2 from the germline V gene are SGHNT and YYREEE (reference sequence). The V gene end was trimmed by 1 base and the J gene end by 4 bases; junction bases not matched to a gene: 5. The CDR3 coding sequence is TGTGCCAGCAGCTTGTCCCTAGCGGGGGGGACAGAGACCCAGTACTTC. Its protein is CASSLSLAGGTETQYF.

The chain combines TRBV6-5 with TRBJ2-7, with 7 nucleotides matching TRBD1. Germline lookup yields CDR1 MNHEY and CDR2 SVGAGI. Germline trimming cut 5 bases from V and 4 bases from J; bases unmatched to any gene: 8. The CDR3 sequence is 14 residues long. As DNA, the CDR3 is TGTGCCAGCAGTCCCGGGACAGCCAAATACGAGCAGTACTTC. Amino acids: CASSPGTAKYEQYF.

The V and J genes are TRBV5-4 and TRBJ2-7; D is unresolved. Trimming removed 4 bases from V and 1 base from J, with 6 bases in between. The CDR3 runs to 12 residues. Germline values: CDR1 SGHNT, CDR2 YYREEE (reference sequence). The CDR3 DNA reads TGTGCCAGCAGCGCCGGTTCCTACGAGCAGTACTTC. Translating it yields CASSAGSYEQYF.

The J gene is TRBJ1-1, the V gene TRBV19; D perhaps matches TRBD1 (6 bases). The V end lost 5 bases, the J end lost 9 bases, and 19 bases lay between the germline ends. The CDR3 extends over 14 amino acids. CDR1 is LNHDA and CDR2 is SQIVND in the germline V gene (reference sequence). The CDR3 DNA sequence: TGTGCCAGTAGTTTGGGACAACCGGCCGCCCAAGCTTTCTTT. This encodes CASSLGQPAAQAFF.

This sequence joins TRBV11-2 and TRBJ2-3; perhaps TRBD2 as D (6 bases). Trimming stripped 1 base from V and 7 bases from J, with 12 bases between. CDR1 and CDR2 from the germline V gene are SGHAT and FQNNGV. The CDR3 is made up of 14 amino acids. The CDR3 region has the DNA TGTGCCAGCAGCTTAGTTTGGACTACCAATACGCAGTATTTT. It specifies CASSLVWTTNTQYF.

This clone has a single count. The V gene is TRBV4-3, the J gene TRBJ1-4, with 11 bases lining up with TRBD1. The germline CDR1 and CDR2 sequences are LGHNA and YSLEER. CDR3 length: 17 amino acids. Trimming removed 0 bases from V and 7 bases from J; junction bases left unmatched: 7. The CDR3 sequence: CASSQDSRTGGTEKLFF. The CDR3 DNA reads TGCGCCAGCAGCCAAGACTCTCGGACAGGGGGCACTGAAAAACTGTTTTTT.

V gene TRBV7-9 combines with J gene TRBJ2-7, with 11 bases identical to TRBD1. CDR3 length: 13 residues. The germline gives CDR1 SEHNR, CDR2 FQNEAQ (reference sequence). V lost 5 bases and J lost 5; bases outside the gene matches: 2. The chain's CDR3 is CASSPGQGDEQYF. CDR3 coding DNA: TGTGCCAGCAGCCCGGGACAGGGGGACGAGCAGTACTTC.

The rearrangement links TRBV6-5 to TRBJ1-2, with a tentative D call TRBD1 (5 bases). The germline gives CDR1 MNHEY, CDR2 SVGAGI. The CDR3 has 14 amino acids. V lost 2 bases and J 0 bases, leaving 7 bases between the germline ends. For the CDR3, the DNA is TGTGCCAGCAGTTACCGGGGGACTAACTATGGCTACACCTTC. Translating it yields CASSYRGTNYGYTF.

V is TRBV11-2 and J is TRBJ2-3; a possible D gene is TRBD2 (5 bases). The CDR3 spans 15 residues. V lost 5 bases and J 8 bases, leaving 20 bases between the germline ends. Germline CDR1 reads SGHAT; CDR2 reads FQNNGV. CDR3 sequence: CASSHTGLVEGTQYF. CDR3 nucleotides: TGTGCCAGCAGCCACACCGGCCTAGTAGAGGGTACGCAGTATTTT. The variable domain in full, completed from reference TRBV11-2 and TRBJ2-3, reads EAGVAQSPRYKIIEKRQSVAFWCNPISGHATLYWYQQILGQGPKLLIQFQNNGVVDDSQLPKDRFSAERLKGVDSTLKIQPAKLEDSAVYLCASSHTGLVEGTQYFGPGTRLTVL.

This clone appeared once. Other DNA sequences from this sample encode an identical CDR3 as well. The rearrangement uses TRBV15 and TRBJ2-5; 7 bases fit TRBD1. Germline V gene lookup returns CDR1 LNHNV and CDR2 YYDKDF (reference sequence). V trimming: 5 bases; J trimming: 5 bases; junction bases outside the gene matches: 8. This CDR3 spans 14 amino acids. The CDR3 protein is CATSVNRGSETQYF. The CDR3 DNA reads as TGTGCCACCAGCGTAAACAGGGGCTCGGAGACCCAGTACTTC.

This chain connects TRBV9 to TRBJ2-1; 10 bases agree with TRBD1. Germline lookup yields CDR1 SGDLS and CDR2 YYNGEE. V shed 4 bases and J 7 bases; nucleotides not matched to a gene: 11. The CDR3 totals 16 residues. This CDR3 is CASSPSPGQGRNEQFF. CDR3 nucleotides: TGTGCCAGCAGCCCCTCCCCGGGACAGGGGAGGAATGAGCAGTTCTTC.

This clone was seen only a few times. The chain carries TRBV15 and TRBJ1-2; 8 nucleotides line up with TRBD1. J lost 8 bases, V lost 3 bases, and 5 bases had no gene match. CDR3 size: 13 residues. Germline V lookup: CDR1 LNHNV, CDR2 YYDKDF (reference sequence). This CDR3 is CATSSDRGGGYTF. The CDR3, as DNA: TGTGCCACCAGCAGTGACAGGGGCGGCGGCTACACCTTC.

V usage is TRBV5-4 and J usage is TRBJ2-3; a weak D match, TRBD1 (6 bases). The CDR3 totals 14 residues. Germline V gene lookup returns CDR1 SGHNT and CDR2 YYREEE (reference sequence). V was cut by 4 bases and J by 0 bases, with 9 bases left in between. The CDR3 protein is CASSRDISTDTQYF. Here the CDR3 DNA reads TGTGCCAGCAGCAGGGACATTAGCACAGATACGCAGTATTTT.

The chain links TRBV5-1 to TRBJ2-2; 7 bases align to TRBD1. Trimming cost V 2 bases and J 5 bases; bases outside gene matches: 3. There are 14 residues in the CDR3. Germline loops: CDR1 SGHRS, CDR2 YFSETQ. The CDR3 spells CASSFSQGTGELFF. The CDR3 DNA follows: TGCGCCAGCAGCTTCTCACAGGGGACCGGGGAGCTGTTTTTT.